This TCR beta chain was profiled in a study of OX40 agonist ivuxolimab in advanced cancers. General observations from the study: Averaging showed that CD8+ T cells had more expanded clones than CD4+ did.

Peripheral blood came from all dose cohorts at three timepoints. The protocol was immunoSEQ multiplex PCR, while the TCRdb copy is restricted to in-frame clones and leaves out a portion. The data show 90,000 to 150,000 clones, 80% to 90% seen once. Worth noting for this clone: Its antigen is currently unknown.

Trimming took 0 bases from V and 8 from J; bases not matched to a gene: 16. The CDR3 has 19 residues. Per the germline V gene, CDR1 is SEHNR and CDR2 is FQNEAQ (reference sequence). The sequence derives from an adult with an advanced solid tumor such as melanoma, head and neck, liver or kidney cancer. The V gene is TRBV7-9, the J gene TRBJ2-4; 10 bases agree with TRBD1. The sample in question was CD4+ or CD8+ T cells sorted from blood, obtained in a trial of the OX40 agonist ivuxolimab. The CDR3 loop reads CASSLAVLRDRGRLDIQYF. The CDR3 region has the DNA TGTGCCAGCAGCTTAGCGGTCCTCCGGGACAGGGGACGATTGGACATTCAGTACTTC.